The source of this T cell receptor (beta chain) is a study of patients and donors after allogeneic stem cell transplantation. Trimming cost V 1 base and J 3 bases; bases outside gene matches: 7. The CDR3 extends over 17 amino acids. Germline-derived CDR1 and CDR2 are MNHEY and SVGEGT. TCRdb redid the calling of the RT-PCR reads with MiXCR, one entry per CDR3 protein. This sample yields about 960,000 distinct CDR3 sequences, of which about 20% are seen a single time; 6% belongs to the top ten. This clonotype came up a few times. The chain is built from TRBV6-2 or TRBV6-3 and TRBJ1-5, with 9 positions matching TRBD1. The sample comprised blood, either unsorted or a sorted T cell fraction (not recorded which). This sequence originates from a human donor who was either an allogeneic HSCT recipient or a stem cell or donor lymphocyte infusion donor (not recorded which). It is not recorded whose cells these are; they may come from a transplant donor. The CDR3 sequence: CASSYFRQGEVNQPQHF. CDR3 nucleotide sequence: TGTGCCAGCAGTTACTTCCGACAGGGGGAAGTCAATCAGCCCCAGCATTTT.